The next 19 T cell receptor beta chains were all read from a single sample in a study of OX40 agonist ivuxolimab in advanced cancers. Clones were read by immunoSEQ multiplex PCR, and TCRdb kept only the in-frame ones, dropping some. The sample yields 60,000 to 80,000 clones, 84% seen once. This specimen was CD4+ or CD8+ T cells sorted from blood, taken in a trial of the OX40 agonist ivuxolimab. The origin of the receptors is an adult with an advanced solid tumor such as melanoma, head and neck, liver or kidney cancer.

The chain employs TRBV6-1 and TRBJ1-6, with a weak D call TRBD1 (5 bases). The CDR3 is 17 amino acids. V was pared by 0 bases and J by 0 bases, with 9 bases between. The V gene's germline CDR1 is MNHNS and CDR2 SASEGT. The CDR3 DNA sequence: TGTGCCAGCAGTGAAGCTGCGGGGGGCTCCTATAATTCACCCCTCCACTTT. As protein: CASSEAAGGSYNSPLHF.

The rearrangement joins TRBV18 to TRBJ2-2; 7 nucleotides align to TRBD1. Germline V gene sequence: CDR1 KGHSH, CDR2 LQKENI. V trimming: 4 bases; J trimming: 0 bases; junction bases outside the gene matches: 2. CDR3 size: 15 residues. CDR3 region: CASSRDRANTGELFF. In DNA form, the CDR3 reads TGTGCCAGCTCACGGGACAGAGCGAACACCGGGGAGCTGTTTTTT. Based on the CDR3 plus reference TRBV18 and TRBJ2-2, the full variable domain is NAGVMQNPRHLVRRRGQEARLRCSPMKGHSHVYWYRQLPEEGLKFMVYLQKENIIDESGMPKERFSAEFPKEGPSILRIQQVVRGDSAAYFCASSRDRANTGELFFGEGSRLTVL.

The V gene is TRBV6-6, the J gene TRBJ2-7; D is undetermined. Trimming cost V 0 bases and J 3 bases, with 9 bases left between them. This CDR3 has 14 amino acids. Germline CDR1 MNHNY, CDR2 SVGAGI (reference sequence). CDR3: CASSYSGKDYEQYF. The DNA for the CDR3 is TGTGCCAGCAGTTACTCGGGAAAGGACTACGAGCAGTACTTC.

The genes are TRBV2 and TRBJ1-1; D not certain. Germline V gene data show CDR1 as SNHLY and CDR2 as FYNNEI. The CDR3 length is 11 residues. Trimming took off 5 bases at V and 4 bases at J, with 5 bases between the two ends. The CDR3 DNA follows: TGTGCCAGCAGTTTCCTCACTGAAGCTTTCTTT. It specifies CASSFLTEAFF.

The J gene is TRBJ1-1, the V gene TRBV4-3, with D maybe TRBD1 (6 bases). With 3 bases removed from V and 4 bases from J, the gap between germline ends came to 15 bases. CDR1 and CDR2 from the germline V gene are LGHNA and YSLEER. The CDR3 runs 15 residues. In DNA, the CDR3 is TGCGCCAGCAGCCATAAGCAACAGGGACGCACTGAAGCTTTCTTT. Encoded protein: CASSHKQQGRTEAFF.

CDR3: CASTRGPSYGYTF. CDR3 DNA: TGCGCCAGCACCCGGGGGCCCTCCTATGGCTACACCTTC. The chain carries TRBV4-3 and TRBJ1-2; possibly TRBD1 for D (6 bases). Germline CDR1 and CDR2: LGHNA and YSLEER. Trimming shortened V by 7 bases and J by 4 bases, and 13 bases separated the two germline ends. The CDR3 has 13 amino acids.

The chain is built from TRBV7-2 and TRBJ2-5, with 7 bases identical to TRBD2. The length of the CDR3 is 14 residues. The J segment lost 1 base and the V segment lost 4 bases, leaving 3 bases of the junction unmatched. In germline, CDR1 is SGHTA, CDR2 FQGNSA. The CDR3 DNA follows: TGTGCCAGCAGCTGGGGGGGGACCCAAGAGACCCAGTACTTC. Its protein product is CASSWGGTQETQYF.

The gene calls are TRBV15 and TRBJ2-5; TRBD1 aligns across 7 bases. With V trimmed by 0 bases and J by 5 bases, 9 bases remained unmatched. The germline gives CDR1 LNHNV, CDR2 YYDKDF (reference sequence). This CDR3 region has 16 residues. CDR3 loop: CATSRDFDRVGETQYF. The DNA for the CDR3 is TGTGCCACCAGCAGAGATTTTGACAGGGTGGGGGAGACCCAGTACTTC.

This clone appeared a few times. The genes are TRBV10-3 and TRBJ1-2; D is uncertain. Germline lookup yields CDR1 ENHRY and CDR2 SYGVKD. CDR3 length: 12 amino acids. Trimming took 2 bases from V and 4 from J, leaving 5 bases between them. The DNA of the CDR3 is TGTGCCATCAGTGAGGCAGTCTATGGCTACACCTTC. It encodes CAISEAVYGYTF.

The V call is TRBV6-6, the J call TRBJ2-3; D is possibly TRBD1 (6 bases). Trimming left V 6 bases short and J 4 bases short, with 8 bases between. The CDR3 covers 12 residues. Germline V gives CDR1 MNHNY, CDR2 SVGAGI (reference sequence). The DNA of the CDR3 is TGTGCCAGCAGGGACAGTGCAGATACGCAGTATTTT. Encoded protein: CASRDSADTQYF.

The genes are TRBV4-1 and TRBJ2-5, with no clear D. Germline lookup yields CDR1 MGHRA and CDR2 YSYEKL. Trimming left V 0 bases short and J 1 base short, with 6 bases between. The CDR3 spans 14 residues. CDR3 nucleotides: TGCGCCAGCAGCCAAGATCCAGTCCAAGAGACCCAGTACTTC. Translating it yields CASSQDPVQETQYF.

The rearrangement joins TRBV11-2 to TRBJ2-7; D may correspond to TRBD1 or TRBD2 (5 bases each). Germline-derived CDR1 and CDR2 are SGHAT and FQNNGV. Trimming removed 7 bases from V and 5 bases from J, with 15 bases in between. This CDR3 has 13 residues. CDR3 coding DNA: TGTGCCAGCAAGGGAGCAGGGACGCACGAGCAGTACTTC. Its protein product is CASKGAGTHEQYF.

This chain joins TRBV10-3 and TRBJ1-2, with a tentative D call TRBD1 (6 bases). This CDR3 is built from 14 residues. V was shortened by 4 bases and J by 4 bases, with 13 bases between the two germline ends. Germline V gene sequence: CDR1 ENHRY, CDR2 SYGVKD. CDR3 loop: CAISGGPAGYGYTF. The CDR3 DNA sequence: TGTGCCATCAGTGGGGGGCCAGCGGGCTATGGCTACACCTTC.

The chain combines TRBV7-2 with TRBJ2-5, with a possible D match to TRBD1 (6 bases). Per the germline V gene, CDR1 is SGHTA and CDR2 is FQGNSA. The CDR3 has 14 amino acids. V was clipped by 5 bases and J by 3 bases, with 13 bases between them. The CDR3 loop reads CASSLRTEKETQYF. The CDR3, as DNA: TGTGCCAGCAGCCTTCGGACAGAAAAAGAGACCCAGTACTTC.

The chain joins TRBV7-8 to TRBJ1-2; D is uncertain. Germline V gene lookup returns CDR1 SGHVS and CDR2 FQNEAQ. The CDR3 length is 15 residues. The V gene lost 5 bases and the J gene lost 4 bases, with 17 bases spanning the gap. This CDR3 is CASSHQAESSYGYTF. CDR3 coding DNA: TGTGCCAGCAGCCATCAGGCAGAGAGCAGCTATGGCTACACCTTC.

Notes on this clone: Other DNA sequences within the sample encode an identical CDR3. J is TRBJ2-2 and V is TRBV10-3, with 10 bases fitting TRBD2. The CDR3 extends over 15 amino acids. Germline V gene data show CDR1 as ENHRY and CDR2 as SYGVKD. Losses at the gene ends were 4 bases for V and 1 base for J; bases not matched to a gene: 0. In nucleotides, the CDR3 is TGTGCCATCAGTGGACTAGCGGGGAACACCGGGGAGCTGTTTTTT. Protein product: CAISGLAGNTGELFF.

The CDR3 sequence is CSVMDWSSGNTIYF. In DNA form, the CDR3 reads TGCAGCGTTATGGACTGGAGCTCTGGAAACACCATATATTTT. The rearrangement joins TRBV29-1 to TRBJ1-3, with D unclear. Germline lookup yields CDR1 SQVTM and CDR2 ANQGSEA. The CDR3 sequence is 14 residues long. V dropped 5 bases and J dropped 0 bases, with 11 bases sitting between them.

The rearrangement links TRBV5-6 to TRBJ1-3, with TRBD1 matching 7 bases. The CDR3 loop spans 16 amino acids. J was trimmed by 0 bases and V by 2 bases; bases with no gene match: 5. The germline gives CDR1 SGHDT, CDR2 YYEEEE. The CDR3 sequence is CASSFMTGSSGNTIYF. DNA of the CDR3: TGTGCCAGCAGCTTTATGACAGGGAGCTCTGGAAACACCATATATTTT. The whole variable domain, remainder taken from reference TRBV5-6 and TRBJ1-3, is DAGVTQSPTHLIKTRGQQVTLRCSPKSGHDTVSWYQQALGQGPQFIFQYYEEEERQRGNFPDRFSGHQFPNYSSELNVNALLLGDSALYLCASSFMTGSSGNTIYFGEGSWLTVV.

The CDR3 DNA reads TGTGCCAGCAGCCTGGGCCCTAGCGGGGGGCCCACAGATACGCAGTATTTT. Translated: CASSLGPSGGPTDTQYF. This chain links TRBV5-4 with TRBJ2-3; TRBD2 matches 11 bases. Trimming cost V 4 bases and J 2 bases; bases outside gene matches: 9. CDR3 length equals 17 residues. Germline loops: CDR1 SGHNT, CDR2 YYREEE (reference sequence).